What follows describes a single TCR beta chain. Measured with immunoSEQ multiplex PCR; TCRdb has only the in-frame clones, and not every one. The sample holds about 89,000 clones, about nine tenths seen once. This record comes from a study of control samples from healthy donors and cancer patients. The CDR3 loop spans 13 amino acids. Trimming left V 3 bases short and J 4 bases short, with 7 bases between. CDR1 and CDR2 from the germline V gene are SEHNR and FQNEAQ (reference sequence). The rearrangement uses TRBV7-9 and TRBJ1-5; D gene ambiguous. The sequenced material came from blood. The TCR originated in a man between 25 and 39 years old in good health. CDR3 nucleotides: TGTGCCAGCAGCTTTTTCGGGAATCAGCCCCAGCATTTT. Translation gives CASSFFGNQPQHF.